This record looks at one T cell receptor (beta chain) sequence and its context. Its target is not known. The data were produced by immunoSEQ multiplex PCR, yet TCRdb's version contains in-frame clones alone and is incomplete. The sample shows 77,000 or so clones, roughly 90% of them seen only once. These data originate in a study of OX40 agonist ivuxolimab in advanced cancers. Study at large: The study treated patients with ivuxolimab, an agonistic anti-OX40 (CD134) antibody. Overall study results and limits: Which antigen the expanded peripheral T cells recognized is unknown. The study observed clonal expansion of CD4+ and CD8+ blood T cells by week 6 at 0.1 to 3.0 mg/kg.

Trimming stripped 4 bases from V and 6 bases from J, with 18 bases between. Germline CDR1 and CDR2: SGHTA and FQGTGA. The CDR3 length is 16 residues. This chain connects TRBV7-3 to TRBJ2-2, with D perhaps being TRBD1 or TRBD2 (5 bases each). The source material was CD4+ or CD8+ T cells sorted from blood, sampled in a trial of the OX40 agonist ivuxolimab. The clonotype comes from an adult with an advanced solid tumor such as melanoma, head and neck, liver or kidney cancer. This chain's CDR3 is CASSSGLPGTAGELFF. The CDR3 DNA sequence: TGTGCCAGCAGCTCGGGTCTCCCGGGGACGGCCGGGGAGCTGTTTTTT.